The clone carrying this TCR beta chain was observed a single time. Antigen specificity is unknown. The data derive from a study of OX40 agonist ivuxolimab in advanced cancers. Whole-study context: Of the patients, three showed partial responses, one with hepatocellular carcinoma and two with cutaneous melanoma.

Some clones are missing from TCRdb's copy, which holds only in-frame ones; the method was immunoSEQ multiplex PCR. Counted here are approximately 68,000 clones, 87% occurring once; the ten biggest clones make up 3.5% to 5%. CDR1 is SNHLY, CDR2 FYNNEI, per germline. With 6 bases removed from V and 0 bases from J, the gap between germline ends came to 12 bases. The CDR3 is 15 amino acids. Study results and caveats: Dose levels from 0.1 to 3.0 mg/kg saw CD4+ and CD8+ blood T cells expand clonally by week 6.

This receptor was identified in an adult with an advanced solid tumor such as melanoma, head and neck, liver or kidney cancer. The J gene is TRBJ2-4, the V gene TRBV2; the D gene is possibly TRBD2 (7 bases). Specimen: CD4+ or CD8+ T cells sorted from blood, collected in a trial of the OX40 agonist ivuxolimab. CDR3 protein: CASRGGGVAKNIQYF. The DNA for the CDR3 is TGTGCCAGCAGAGGAGGGGGGGTAGCCAAAAACATTCAGTACTTC.